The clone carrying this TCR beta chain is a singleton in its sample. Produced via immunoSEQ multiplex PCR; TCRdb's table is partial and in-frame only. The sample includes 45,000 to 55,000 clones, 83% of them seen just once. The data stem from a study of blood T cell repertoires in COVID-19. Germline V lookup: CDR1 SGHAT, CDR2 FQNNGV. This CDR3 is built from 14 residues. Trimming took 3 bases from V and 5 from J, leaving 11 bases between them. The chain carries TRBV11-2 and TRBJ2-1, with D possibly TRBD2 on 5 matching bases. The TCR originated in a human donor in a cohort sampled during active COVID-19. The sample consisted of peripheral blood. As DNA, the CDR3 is TGTGCCAGCAGCTTTACTCGGGGAAACAATGAGCAGTTCTTC. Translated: CASSFTRGNNEQFF.